This is a list of T cell receptor beta chains from one sample in a study of T cell responses to AZD1222 COVID-19 vaccine. Only in-frame clones appear in the TCRdb table, and some are missing; sequencing was by immunoSEQ multiplex PCR. The table lists about 160,000 clones, around nine tenths of them singletons. Sequencing used peripheral blood, obtained on day 0 of AZD1222 vaccination. These receptors were taken from an adult in good health. The CDR3 runs from the conserved cysteine through the conserved F or W. D genes are given only for firm matches. The size field is filled for only some rows; it gives once, few, many or a size class.

v_call	clone_size	d_call	j_call	cdr3_nt	cdr3_aa
TRBV6-5	few	-	TRBJ1-1	TGTGCCAGCAGTCGGGGGGTGAACACTGAAGCTTTCTTT	CASSRGVNTEAFF
TRBV5-5	-	TRBD1	TRBJ2-6	TGTGCCAGCAGCACACAGGGGCCTGGGGCCAACGTCCTGACTTTC	CASSTQGPGANVLTF
TRBV28	-	TRBD1	TRBJ1-2	TGTGCCAGCAGTTTAGGGGACAGCTATGGCTACACCTTC	CASSLGDSYGYTF
TRBV4-2	-	-	TRBJ1-2	TGTGCCAGCAGCCAAGATTGGAGAGGTAGTAACTATGGCTACACCTTC	CASSQDWRGSNYGYTF
TRBV2	-	-	TRBJ1-6	TGTGCCAGGATGTCAGGGGCCTATAATTCACCCCTCCACTTT	CARMSGAYNSPLHF
TRBV6-4	-	-	TRBJ1-2	TGTGCCAGCAGACCCGACGGAAACTATGGCTACACCTTC	CASRPDGNYGYTF
TRBV5-4	-	-	TRBJ1-4	TGTGCCAGCAGCTTGGGGGCTACTAATGAAAAACTGTTTTTT	CASSLGATNEKLFF
TRBV5-1	-	TRBD1	TRBJ1-5	TGCGCCAGCTCTCAGGGGACAGGCAATCAGCCCCAGCATTTT	CASSQGTGNQPQHF
TRBV2	-	-	TRBJ2-7	TGTGCCAGCAGTGTTTCTAAGGACCGAGAATCCTACGAGCAGTACTTC	CASSVSKDRESYEQYF
TRBV13	few	TRBD1	TRBJ1-3	TGTGCCAGCAGCTTAGAAACAGGGGTCTCTGGAAACACCATATATTTT	CASSLETGVSGNTIYF
TRBV10-3	-	-	TRBJ1-3	TGTGCCATCTTGACAGGAAGCTCTGGAAACACCATATATTTT	CAILTGSSGNTIYF
TRBV6-6	-	TRBD2	TRBJ2-7	TGTGCCAGCAGCCCCACGGGGGGGGCCTACGAGCAGTACTTC	CASSPTGGAYEQYF
TRBV11-2	-	-	TRBJ1-1	TGTGCCAGCAGCAACGGGGGTGAAGCTTTCTTT	CASSNGGEAFF
TRBV6-5	-	-	TRBJ1-2	TGTGCCAGCAGTTACTCGGCGGGACCTGCCTATGGCTACACCTTC	CASSYSAGPAYGYTF
TRBV28	once	TRBD1	TRBJ1-2	TGTGCCAGCAGTTCAAACAGGGGCTATGGCTACACCTTC	CASSSNRGYGYTF
TRBV3-1/TRBV3-2	-	TRBD1	TRBJ1-1	TGTGCCAGCTGGGACAGCGGGGAGGCTTTCTTT	CASWDSGEAFF
TRBV6-5	once	-	TRBJ1-4	TGTGCCAGCAGTTACGGGACTGGGAATGAAAAACTGTTTTTT	CASSYGTGNEKLFF
TRBV27	-	-	TRBJ1-1	TGTGCCAGCAGGACCTGGGCAGGGCTCAGCACTGAAGCTTTCTTT	CASRTWAGLSTEAFF
TRBV28	-	-	TRBJ1-4	TGTGCCAGCAGTTTGGGGGGCCCGGCAACTAATGAAAAACTGTTTTTT	CASSLGGPATNEKLFF